Below, one T cell receptor (beta chain) is given with its context. What it binds is not known. Sequencing used immunoSEQ multiplex PCR; TCRdb keeps in-frame clones, though not all of them. The sample has some 2,100,000 clones, approximately 96% seen once. The record originates from a study of shared clonotypes between healthy human individuals. Study observations and caveats: Naive subsets, compared against memory subsets, generally had larger estimated richness values. A small donor pool kept down the genetic and exposure-history diversity that was represented.

This CDR3 has 16 residues. Germline V gene data show CDR1 as KGHSH and CDR2 as LQKENI. With V trimmed by 1 base and J by 4 bases, 5 bases remained unmatched. The source material was naive CD4+ T cells sorted from blood. The subset was: CD45RA+ positively selected. This clonotype was obtained from a young man in good health. The J gene is TRBJ2-1, the V gene TRBV18; 9 positions agree with TRBD2. CDR3 in amino acids: CASSPRESGRYNEQFF. CDR3 nucleotides: TGTGCCAGCTCACCACGGGAAAGCGGGAGGTACAATGAGCAGTTCTTC.